Described below is a single T cell receptor (beta chain) sequence and its context. In the original processing: Researchers report that nucleated cell counts were estimated from reference gene primer amplification. Clones were read by immunoSEQ multiplex PCR, and TCRdb kept only the in-frame ones, dropping some. V, J and clone size derive from that table, while D and trimming were established from the DNA sequence. The table includes about 120,000 clones, roughly 84% detected once. The sample belongs to a study of blood T cell repertoires in COVID-19. The CDR3 is 13 amino acids. V dropped 0 bases and J dropped 3 bases, with 6 bases sitting between them. The germline gives CDR1 MNHNS, CDR2 SASEGT.

This chain connects TRBV6-1 to TRBJ2-7; weak D call: TRBD1 (6 bases). The specimen was PBMCs or T cells enriched from blood (not recorded which). The clonotype was recovered from a young woman who had recovered from COVID-19. The CDR3 here is CASSEADSYEQYF. CDR3 DNA: TGTGCCAGCAGTGAAGCGGACAGCTACGAGCAGTACTTC.